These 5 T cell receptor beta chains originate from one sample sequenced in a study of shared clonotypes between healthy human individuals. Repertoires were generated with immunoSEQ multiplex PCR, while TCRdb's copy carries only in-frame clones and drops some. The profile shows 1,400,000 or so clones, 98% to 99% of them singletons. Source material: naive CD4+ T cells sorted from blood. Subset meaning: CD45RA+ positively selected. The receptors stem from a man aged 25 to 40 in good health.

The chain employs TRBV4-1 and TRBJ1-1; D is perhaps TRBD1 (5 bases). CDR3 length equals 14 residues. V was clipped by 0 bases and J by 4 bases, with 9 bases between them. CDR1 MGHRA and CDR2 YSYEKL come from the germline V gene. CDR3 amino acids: CASSQDGGSTEAFF. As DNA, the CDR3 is TGCGCCAGCAGCCAAGATGGGGGAAGCACTGAAGCTTTCTTT.

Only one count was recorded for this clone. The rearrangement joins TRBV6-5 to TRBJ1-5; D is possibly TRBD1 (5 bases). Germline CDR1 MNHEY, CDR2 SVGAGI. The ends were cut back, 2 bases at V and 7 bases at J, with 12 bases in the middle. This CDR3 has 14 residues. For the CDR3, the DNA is TGTGCCAGCAGTTACGCAGGGTTCGGGCAGCCCCAGCATTTT. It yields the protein CASSYAGFGQPQHF.

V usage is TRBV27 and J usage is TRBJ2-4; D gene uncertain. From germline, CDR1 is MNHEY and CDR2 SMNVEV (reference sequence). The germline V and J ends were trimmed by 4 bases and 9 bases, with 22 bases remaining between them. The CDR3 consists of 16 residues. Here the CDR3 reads CASSSILGRPSSIQYF. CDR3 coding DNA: TGTGCCAGCAGTTCCATCCTCGGACGGCCCAGCAGCATTCAGTACTTC.

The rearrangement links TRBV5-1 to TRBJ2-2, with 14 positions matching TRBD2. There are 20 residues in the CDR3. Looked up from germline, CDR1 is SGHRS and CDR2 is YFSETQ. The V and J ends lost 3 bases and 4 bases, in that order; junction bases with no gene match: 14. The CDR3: CASSSSGTSGSNWGTGELFF. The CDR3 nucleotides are TGCGCCAGCAGCTCGTCCGGGACTAGCGGGAGTAATTGGGGCACCGGGGAGCTGTTTTTT.

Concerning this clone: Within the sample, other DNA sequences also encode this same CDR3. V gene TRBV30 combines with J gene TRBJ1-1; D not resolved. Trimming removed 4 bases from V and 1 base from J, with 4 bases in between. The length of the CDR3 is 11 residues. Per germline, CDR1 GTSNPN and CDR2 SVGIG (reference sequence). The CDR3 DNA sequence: TGTGCCTGGAACAGGAACACTGAAGCTTTCTTT. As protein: CAWNRNTEAFF. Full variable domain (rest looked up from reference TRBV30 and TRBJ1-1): SQTIHQWPATLVQPVGSPLSLECTVEGTSNPNLYWYRQAAGRGLQLLFYSVGIGQISSEVPQNLSASRPQDRQFILSSKKLLLSDSGFYLCAWNRNTEAFFGQGTRLTVV.